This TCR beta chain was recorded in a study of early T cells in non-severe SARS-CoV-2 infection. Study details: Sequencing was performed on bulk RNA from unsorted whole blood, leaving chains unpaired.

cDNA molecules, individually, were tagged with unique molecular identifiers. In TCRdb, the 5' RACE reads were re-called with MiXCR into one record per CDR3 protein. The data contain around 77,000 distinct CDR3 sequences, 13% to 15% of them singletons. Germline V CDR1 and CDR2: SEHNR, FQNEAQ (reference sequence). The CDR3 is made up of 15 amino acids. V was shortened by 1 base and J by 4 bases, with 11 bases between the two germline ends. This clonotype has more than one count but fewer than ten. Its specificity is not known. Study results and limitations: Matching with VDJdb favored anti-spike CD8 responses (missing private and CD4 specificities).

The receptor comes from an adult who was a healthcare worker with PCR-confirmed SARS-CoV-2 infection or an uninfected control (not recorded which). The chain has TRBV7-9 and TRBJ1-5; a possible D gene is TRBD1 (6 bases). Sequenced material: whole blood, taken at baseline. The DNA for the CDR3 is TGTGCCAGCAGCTTAGGACAGGACTCTAATCAGCCCCAGCATTTT. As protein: CASSLGQDSNQPQHF.